The sequence of this T cell receptor beta chain was determined in a study of shared clonotypes between healthy human individuals. Donors comprised only Caucasian adults living in Nashville, Tennessee. Investigators divided CD4+ cells into CD45RA+ naive and CD45RA-negative memory subsets. Regarding the study as a whole: What rarefaction showed was incomplete sorted-subset sequencing despite large depth.

Sequenced by immunoSEQ multiplex PCR; TCRdb stores in-frame clones only, minus some. The sample records about 2.3 million clones, roughly 92% being singletons. The germline gives CDR1 SGHAT, CDR2 FQNNGV. V trimming: 0 bases; J trimming: 10 bases; junction bases outside the gene matches: 3. CDR3 length: 14 residues. To note about this clone: Antigen specificity is unknown.

Sequenced material: naive CD4+ T cells from PBMCs. Specified subset: CD45RA+ positively selected. The receptor was derived from a man between 18 and 35 years old in good health. Some clones in this sample may be carry-over from other donors' samples. The chain is built from TRBV11-2 and TRBJ2-1; 10 nucleotides agree with TRBD1. The CDR3 DNA follows: TGTGCCAGCAGCTTAGAAGGGGACAGGGGAGAGCAGTTCTTC. Its translation is CASSLEGDRGEQFF.